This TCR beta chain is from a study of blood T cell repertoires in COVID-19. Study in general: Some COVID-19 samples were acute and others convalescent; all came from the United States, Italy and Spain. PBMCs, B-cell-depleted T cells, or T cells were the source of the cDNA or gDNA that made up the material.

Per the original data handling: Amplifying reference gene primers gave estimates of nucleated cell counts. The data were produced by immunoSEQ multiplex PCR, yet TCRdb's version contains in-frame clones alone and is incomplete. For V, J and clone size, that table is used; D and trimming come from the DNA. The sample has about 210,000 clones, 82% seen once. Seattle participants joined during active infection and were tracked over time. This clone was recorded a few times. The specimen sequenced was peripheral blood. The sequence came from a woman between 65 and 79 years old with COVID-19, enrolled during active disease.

The CDR3 DNA is TGTGCCAGCAGCCATGGGGGCAGCAATCAGCCCCAGCATTTT. It specifies CASSHGGSNQPQHF. This sequence joins TRBV4-2 and TRBJ1-5; perhaps TRBD1 as D (6 bases). This CDR3 comprises 14 residues. Trimming removed 3 bases from V and 1 base from J, with 7 bases in between. Germline CDR1 is LGHNA and CDR2 is YNFKEQ.